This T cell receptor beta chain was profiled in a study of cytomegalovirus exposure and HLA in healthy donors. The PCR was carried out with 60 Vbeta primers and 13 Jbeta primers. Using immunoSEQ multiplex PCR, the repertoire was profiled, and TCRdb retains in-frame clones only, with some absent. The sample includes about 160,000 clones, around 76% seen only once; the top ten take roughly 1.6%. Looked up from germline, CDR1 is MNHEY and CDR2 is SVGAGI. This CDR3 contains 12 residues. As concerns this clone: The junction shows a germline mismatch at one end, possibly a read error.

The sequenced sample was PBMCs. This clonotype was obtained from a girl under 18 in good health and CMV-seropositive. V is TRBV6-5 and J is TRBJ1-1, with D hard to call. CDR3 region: CASSPFAGPCTF. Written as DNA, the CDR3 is TGTGCCAGCAGCCCCTTTGCTGGGCCGTGTACTTTT.